The next 2 T cell receptor beta chains were all read from a single sample in a study of vaccination and CD4 T cells after COVID-19. For these receptors, no antigen is known. Sequence data for DNA of cultured CD4+ T cells were generated by the Oncomine TCR Beta short-read assay. TCRdb processed the PCR reads anew with MiXCR; each CDR3 protein has one entry. This sample yields fewer than 25,000 distinct CDR3 sequences, of which around 33% are seen a single time; around 3% belongs to the top ten. Time point meaning: late sampling 161 to 241 days after vaccination in a few convalescent patients. Treatment in this sample: approximately 9-day PBMC culture with coronavirus spike peptide pools or control peptides (ViraFEST assay). Sequencing was performed on CD4+ T cells from blood, cultured in vitro, taken about 7 months after SARS-CoV-2 vaccination. All receptors come from a human donor who had recovered from COVID-19.

This chain connects TRBV28 to TRBJ2-3, with TRBD2 as a possible D gene (6 bases). The CDR3 is made up of 15 amino acids. From germline, CDR1 is MDHEN and CDR2 SYDVKM. Deletions cut 8 bases from V and 4 bases from J, with 19 bases between. CDR3: CASWTPGEGSDTQYF. The DNA of the CDR3 is TGTGCCAGCTGGACCCCGGGGGAAGGGTCAGATACGCAGTATTTT.

CDR3 nucleotide sequence: TGTGCCAGCAGCCAGGGGGGAGATCATGGCTACACCTTC. It is translated as CASSQGGDHGYTF. The V call is TRBV7-9, the J call TRBJ1-2; 7 bases are shared with TRBD1. CDR3 length: 13 residues. Trimming cost V 5 bases and J 6 bases; bases outside gene matches: 6. Germline assignment: CDR1 SEHNR and CDR2 FQNEAQ (reference sequence).